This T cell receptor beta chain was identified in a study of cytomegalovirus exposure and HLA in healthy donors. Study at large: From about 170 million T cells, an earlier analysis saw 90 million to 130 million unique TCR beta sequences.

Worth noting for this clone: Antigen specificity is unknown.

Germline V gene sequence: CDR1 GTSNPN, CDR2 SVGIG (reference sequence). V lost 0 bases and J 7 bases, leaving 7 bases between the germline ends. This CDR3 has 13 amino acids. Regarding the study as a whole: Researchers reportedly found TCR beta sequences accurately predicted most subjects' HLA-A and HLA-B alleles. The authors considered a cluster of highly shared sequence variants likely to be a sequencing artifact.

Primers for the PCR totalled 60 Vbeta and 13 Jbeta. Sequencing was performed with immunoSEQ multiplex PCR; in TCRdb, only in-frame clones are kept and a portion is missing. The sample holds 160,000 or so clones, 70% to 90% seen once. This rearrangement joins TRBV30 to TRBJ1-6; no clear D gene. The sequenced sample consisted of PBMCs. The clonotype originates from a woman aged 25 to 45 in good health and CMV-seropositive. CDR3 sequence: CAWSVYPNSPLHF. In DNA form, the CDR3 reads TGTGCCTGGAGTGTATATCCGAATTCACCCCTCCACTTT. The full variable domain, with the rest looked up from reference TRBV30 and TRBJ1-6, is SQTIHQWPATLVQPVGSPLSLECTVEGTSNPNLYWYRQAAGRGLQLLFYSVGIGQISSEVPQNLSASRPQDRQFILSSKKLLLSDSGFYLCAWSVYPNSPLHFGNGTRLTVT.